The clone carrying this T cell receptor (beta chain) was observed once. The entry originates in a study of control samples from healthy donors and cancer patients. The table came from immunoSEQ multiplex PCR; TCRdb's copy has only in-frame clones and leaves some out. This table has about 76,000 clones, roughly 90% appearing once. The length of the CDR3 is 11 residues. V was shortened by 3 bases and J by 6 bases, with 7 bases between the two germline ends. In germline, CDR1 is DFQATT, CDR2 SNEGSKA (reference sequence). Sequenced sample: PBMCs. The rearrangement joins TRBV20-1 to TRBJ2-3; unclear D gene. This receptor was obtained from a woman between 50 and 59 years old with colorectal cancer. This chain's CDR3 is CSASMGDTQYF. The CDR3 nucleotides are TGCAGTGCTAGTATGGGGGATACGCAGTATTTT.